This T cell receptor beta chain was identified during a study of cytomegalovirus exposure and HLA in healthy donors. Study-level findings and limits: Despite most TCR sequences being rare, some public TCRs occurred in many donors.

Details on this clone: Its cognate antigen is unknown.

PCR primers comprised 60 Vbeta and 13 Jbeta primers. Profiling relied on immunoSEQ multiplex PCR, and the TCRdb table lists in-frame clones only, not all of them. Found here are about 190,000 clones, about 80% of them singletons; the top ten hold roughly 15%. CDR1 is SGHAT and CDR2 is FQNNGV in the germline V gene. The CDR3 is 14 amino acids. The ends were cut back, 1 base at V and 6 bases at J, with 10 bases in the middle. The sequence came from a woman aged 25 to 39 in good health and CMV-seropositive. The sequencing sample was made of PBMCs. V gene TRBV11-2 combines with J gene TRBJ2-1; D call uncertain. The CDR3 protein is CASSLASPVNEQFF. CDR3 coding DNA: TGTGCCAGCAGCTTAGCTTCTCCCGTCAATGAGCAGTTCTTC.